This is a list of T cell receptor beta chains from one sample in a study of tumor and adjacent non-tumor tissue in lung cancer. From the multiplex PCR reads, TCRdb called clonotypes with MiXCR, one entry per CDR3 protein. Of approximately 120,000 distinct CDR3 sequences in the sample, about 61% were seen once. Sequenced input: distant non-tumor lung tissue. The source is a man aged 55-75 years with non-small cell lung cancer. The CDR3 runs from the conserved cysteine through the conserved F or W. D genes are given only for firm matches.

CDR3	D	V	J
CASSKDRKEKLFF	.	TRBV4-3	TRBJ1-4
CASSYQVSTEAFF	.	TRBV6-5	TRBJ1-1
CVTSPRGDSNTGELFF	TRBD1	TRBV4-2	TRBJ2-2
CSLRHNTSNTGELFF	.	TRBV29-1	TRBJ2-2
CASKPQGSSYELYF	.	TRBV6-2/TRBV6-3	TRBJ2-7
CARRYASGKAFF	.	TRBV12-3/TRBV12-4	TRBJ1-1
CNVGTNVDEQFF	TRBD2	TRBV29-1	TRBJ2-1
CAIRESGQGKETQYF	TRBD1	TRBV10-3	TRBJ2-5
CASSSGTGSWEQYF	TRBD1	TRBV7-9	TRBJ2-7
CASSQMGTDTQYF	.	TRBV4-3	TRBJ2-3
CASSPYVGGRRNNEQFF	.	TRBV28	TRBJ2-1
CSASRHLEQFF	.	TRBV20-1	TRBJ2-1
CPSSPGPAGGLSYEQYF	TRBD2	TRBV11-1	TRBJ2-7